This entry lists 19 T cell receptor beta chains sequenced from one sample in a study of T cell responses to AZD1222 COVID-19 vaccine. Repertoires were generated with immunoSEQ multiplex PCR, while TCRdb's copy carries only in-frame clones and drops some. Among 150,000 to 250,000 clones listed, roughly nine tenths were seen once. This specimen consisted of peripheral blood, obtained 28 days after the second AZD1222 dose. These receptors were obtained from an adult who received the AZD1222 COVID-19 vaccine.

This clone was detected a few times. This chain joins TRBV19 and TRBJ2-6; no definite D call. V lost 2 bases, J lost 0 bases, and 8 bases lay in between. CDR1 and CDR2 (germline): LNHDA, SQIVND (reference sequence). This CDR3 contains 16 residues. The DNA of the CDR3 is TGTGCCAGTAGTATAAGTGGGATCTCTGGGGCCAACGTCCTGACTTTC. Translating gives CASSISGISGANVLTF.

The V gene is TRBV18, the J gene TRBJ2-7, with TRBD1 matching over 7 bases. Germline V gene sequence: CDR1 KGHSH, CDR2 LQKENI. CDR3 length equals 15 residues. V was pared by 1 base and J by 0 bases, with 3 bases of the junction left unmatched. DNA for the CDR3: TGTGCCAGCTCACCACAGACAGGGACCTCCTACGAGCAGTACTTC. Amino acid sequence: CASSPQTGTSYEQYF.

This clone was picked up a small number of times. CDR3 in DNA: TGTGCCAGCAGAGTGACAGAGGAAAGGACTGAAGCTTTCTTT. Encoded protein: CASRVTEERTEAFF. V and J are TRBV2 and TRBJ1-1, with TRBD1 as a possible D gene (5 bases). The CDR3 has 14 residues. Trimming cost V 6 bases and J 5 bases, with 16 bases left between them. Germline V gives CDR1 SNHLY, CDR2 FYNNEI. Drawing the rest from reference TRBV2 and TRBJ1-1, the complete variable domain is EPEVTQTPSHQVTQMGQEVILRCVPISNHLYFYWYRQILGQKVEFLVSFYNNEISEKSEIFDDQFSVERPDGSNFTLKIRSTKLEDSAMYFCASRVTEERTEAFFGQGTRLTVV.

In this sample, this clone turned up once. The chain carries TRBV18 and TRBJ1-1, with a tentative D call TRBD1 (5 bases). The CDR3 loop spans 13 amino acids. Trimming stripped 6 bases from V and 3 bases from J, with 11 bases between. Germline CDR1 is KGHSH and CDR2 is LQKENI. This CDR3 reads CASSAGTDTEAFF. CDR3 nucleotide sequence: TGTGCCAGCTCGGCCGGGACTGACACTGAAGCTTTCTTT.

The CDR3, as DNA: TGCGCCAGCAGCCCCTCGACAGCCCTTAACTATGGCTACACCTTC. It encodes CASSPSTALNYGYTF. V and J are TRBV4-1 and TRBJ1-2, with D perhaps matching TRBD1 (5 bases). The germline gives CDR1 MGHRA, CDR2 YSYEKL. V gave up 4 bases and J gave up 1 base, with 13 bases separating them. The CDR3 extends over 15 amino acids.

The rearrangement joins TRBV3-1 (or the pseudogene TRBV3-2) to TRBJ2-2; either TRBD1 or TRBD2 may supply D (5 bases each). This CDR3 spans 14 amino acids. Germline V gene sequence: CDR1 LGHDT, CDR2 YNNKEL (reference sequence). Between the trimmed V and J ends, which lost 1 base and 6 bases, there was a span of 9 bases. Written as DNA, the CDR3 is TGTGCCAGCAGCCAAGCGGGGACCCCCGGGGAGCTGTTTTTT. Protein product: CASSQAGTPGELFF.

CDR3 sequence: CASSPGQANTEAFF. In DNA form, the CDR3 reads TGTGCCAGCAGCCCCGGACAGGCAAACACTGAAGCTTTCTTT. The rearrangement joins TRBV3-1 (or the pseudogene TRBV3-2) to TRBJ1-1, with 7 positions matching TRBD1. The J segment lost 2 bases and the V segment lost 4 bases, leaving 4 bases of the junction unmatched. CDR3 length: 14 residues. The germline CDR1 and CDR2 sequences are LGHDT and YNNKEL (reference sequence).

The gene calls are TRBV30 and TRBJ1-2; TRBD1 agrees at 8 bases. The CDR3 has 13 residues. With V trimmed by 1 base and J by 8 bases, 6 bases remained unmatched. Germline V gives CDR1 GTSNPN, CDR2 SVGIG (reference sequence). CDR3 residues: CAWSAGTGVGYTF. The CDR3 region has the DNA TGTGCCTGGAGTGCAGGGACAGGTGTGGGCTACACCTTC.

In DNA form, the CDR3 reads TGTGCCAGGGGGAAGGGCGGAAGGCATCAGCCCCAGCATTTT. Translation: CARGKGGRHQPQHF. J is TRBJ1-5 and V is TRBV21-1. TRBV21-1 is a listed pseudogene. This CDR3 contains 14 residues.

This clone was observed a few times. This sequence joins TRBV7-2 and TRBJ2-7; unclear D gene. The CDR3 is 13 residues long. Trimming took 1 base from V and 3 from J, leaving 7 bases between them. Looked up from germline, CDR1 is SGHTA and CDR2 is FQGNSA. CDR3 bases: TGTGCCAGCAGCTTAGTAACCGACTACGAGCAGTACTTC. It codes for CASSLVTDYEQYF.

This chain links TRBV11-3 with TRBJ2-7; D unresolved. V was clipped by 1 base and J by 2 bases, with 9 bases between them. This CDR3 comprises 14 residues. Looked up from germline, CDR1 is SGHNT and CDR2 is YENEEA. CDR3 region: CASSLGYQPYEQYF. Here the CDR3 DNA reads TGTGCCAGCAGCTTAGGATACCAGCCCTACGAGCAGTACTTC.

This clone was observed once. This chain connects TRBV7-9 to TRBJ2-2, with 7 bases fitting TRBD2. Germline V gene data show CDR1 as SEHNR and CDR2 as FQNEAQ (reference sequence). After removal of 3 bases from V and 7 bases from J, the junction contained 2 bases not matched to a gene. The length of the CDR3 is 13 residues. CDR3 in DNA: TGTGCCAGCAGCTTGGGAGGGAACGGGGAGCTGTTTTTT. Protein product: CASSLGGNGELFF.

This sequence joins TRBV27 and TRBJ1-4; 9 bases line up with TRBD1. V lost 5 bases to trimming and J lost 8 bases; unmatched junction nucleotides: 6. Germline V CDR1 and CDR2: MNHEY, SMNVEV (reference sequence). The CDR3 sequence is 14 residues long. The CDR3 spells CASSPNRGREKLFF. DNA for the CDR3: TGTGCCAGCAGTCCAAACAGGGGGCGGGAAAAACTGTTTTTT.

V usage is TRBV4-1 and J usage is TRBJ1-4; TRBD1 matches at 9 bases. From germline, CDR1 is MGHRA and CDR2 YSYEKL. CDR3 length: 15 residues. V was pared by 1 base and J by 8 bases, with 5 bases of the junction left unmatched. The chain's CDR3 is CASSQGGTGSEKLFF. DNA of the CDR3: TGCGCCAGCAGCCAAGGGGGGACAGGGAGCGAAAAACTGTTTTTT.

With respect to this clone: Other DNA sequences in the sample encode the same CDR3. The chain recombines TRBV27 with TRBJ2-1; the match to TRBD2 covers 10 bases. The CDR3 covers 15 residues. Germline V gene lookup returns CDR1 MNHEY and CDR2 SMNVEV (reference sequence). The J segment lost 4 bases and the V segment lost 5 bases, leaving 5 bases of the junction unmatched. This CDR3 reads CASSPGLAAYNEQFF. The DNA for the CDR3 is TGTGCCAGCAGTCCCGGACTAGCGGCTTACAATGAGCAGTTCTTC.

The rearrangement joins TRBV4-2 to TRBJ2-5; 9 nucleotides line up with TRBD1. The CDR3 has 15 amino acids. Germline CDR1 LGHNA, CDR2 YNFKEQ. The junction had 4 bases not matched to a gene; V was cut back by 0 bases and J by 5 bases. The chain's CDR3 is CASSQEGQGRETQYF. CDR3 DNA sequence: TGTGCCAGCAGCCAAGAGGGACAGGGCAGGGAGACCCAGTACTTC.

This sequence joins TRBV28 and TRBJ2-3; 10 bases align to TRBD2. With 8 bases clipped from V and 5 bases from J, the junction kept 28 bases outside the gene matches. Germline values: CDR1 MDHEN, CDR2 SYDVKM. CDR3 length: 21 residues. CDR3 residues: CASCSIFTDSGRPSARDTQYF. As DNA, the CDR3 is TGTGCCAGCTGTAGTATATTTACGGATAGCGGGAGGCCTTCCGCAAGAGATACGCAGTATTTT.

This chain links TRBV27 with TRBJ1-1; D is uncertain. The CDR3 spans 10 residues. From germline, CDR1 is MNHEY and CDR2 SMNVEV (reference sequence). Trimming stripped 4 bases from V and 6 bases from J, with 3 bases between. This CDR3 reads CASSWAEAFF. In DNA form, the CDR3 reads TGTGCCAGCAGTTGGGCTGAAGCTTTCTTT.

In DNA form, the CDR3 reads TGTGCCTGGAGTGTTGGAGGAAGCGGCCGTTCCTACGAGCAGTACTTC. Its protein is CAWSVGGSGRSYEQYF. The chain couples TRBV30 to TRBJ2-7; D might be TRBD2 (5 bases). The CDR3 runs to 16 residues. Trimming took off 0 bases at V and 1 base at J, with 16 bases between the two ends. Germline V gives CDR1 GTSNPN, CDR2 SVGIG (reference sequence).